This T cell receptor beta chain was sequenced during a study of blood T cell repertoires in COVID-19. Study context: Sample material is recorded as cDNA or gDNA derived from T cells, B-cell-depleted T cells, or PBMCs.

Study processing details: Reference gene primer amplification in the assay estimated nucleated cell counts. Profiled with immunoSEQ multiplex PCR; TCRdb holds only in-frame clones, not every one. V, J and clone size are taken as reported in that table, and D and trimming were inferred from the DNA itself. The sample contains about 200,000 clones, roughly 85% of which appear only once. V dropped 5 bases and J dropped 3 bases, with 10 bases sitting between them. This CDR3 comprises 13 residues. Adults between roughly 18 and 89 years of age took part from 24 US areas. Source material: PBMCs or T cells enriched from blood (not recorded which). The V call is TRBV12-3 or TRBV12-4, the J call TRBJ2-5, with D maybe TRBD2 (6 bases). The clonotype comes from a woman aged 40 to 50 with acute COVID-19. CDR3 in DNA: TGTGCCAGCAGTGGGCTAGCGAAAGAGACCCAGTACTTC. Its protein product is CASSGLAKETQYF.